Described below is a single T cell receptor (beta chain) sequence and its context. It lacks a known antigen. Base qualities were left out, and no much larger clone turns up one base away. Interpreted using the paper, the time point label stands for: about 28 days (+/-7) after the second vaccine dose. The sample's treatment or condition, from its label and the paper: meningococcal conjugate vaccine given as trial control. Vaccinee samples came from UK trials COV001 and COV002, including a single-blind randomized controlled phase 2/3 trial of AZD1222 (ChAdOx1 nCoV-19) in healthy adults. Trial participant PBMC samples were collected at day 0 and day 28 after the second dose for TCRbeta chain sequencing. The CDR3 contains 14 residues, cysteine and phenylalanine counted. Of the read, only the CDR3 DNA is kept; its 42 bases are in frame from base 1. Looking up the germline V gene (reference sequence) yields CDR1 MNHEY and CDR2 SMNVEV. V is clipped by 3 bases and J by 5 bases, and the sequence between their germline boundaries is 13 bases long.

This entry is derived from a study of T cell responses to AZD1222 COVID-19 vaccine (dated by TCRdb to about 2021). Concerning the study at large: TCR sequencing covered approximately 230 trial participants: roughly 200 given two doses of AZD1222 and approximately 26 given two doses of MenACWY control vaccine. Trial participants were enrolled by age into 18-55, 56-69 and 70-plus year subgroups, with about 150, 28 and 57 TCR-sequenced participants respectively.

What the research found in general, with its limitations: After two AZD1222 doses, both the breadth and the depth of spike-specific TCRs were significantly higher than at day 0 and than in MenACWY recipients. Because no samples from the day 14 peak response were available, repertoires could be characterized only after the peak T cell response. Nearly half of unique spike-specific TCRs reportedly recognized epitopes outside regions mutated in the B.1.351 and B.1.1.7 variants. The vaccine-associated CD4 TCRs covered the entire spike protein, and the dominant responses fell in regions 160-218 and 743-854. Only five to seven AZD1222 recipients were SARS-CoV-2 seropositive at baseline, limiting conclusions about previously exposed vaccinees. Participants were mostly white British and included more females than males, and it was suggested by the authors that clonal diversity may have been underestimated. The 56-69-year group was small, and its depth increase did not reach significance, likely because of low power.

The CDR3 regions of human TCRbeta chains were analyzed by immunosequencing. The authors' pipeline ran thus. TCRs in the repertoires were matched against a reference library of SARS-CoV-2-specific TCRs that had been generated with the MIRA antigen-specificity platform. Breadth was defined as the fraction of unique TCRs that were SARS-CoV-2-associated, and depth was defined as the fraction of total T cells that were SARS-CoV-2-associated. Each spike-specific TCR was assigned to its reactive spike region and to a CD4 or CD8 class using the MIRA data. Log10-transformed breadth and depth values were compared by one-way ANOVA with Sidak's multiple comparisons tests. Entries here come from immuneACCESS through TCRdb and include only in-frame sequences with V and J called. Some clones fail to appear in such tables; in the studies checked, an unresolved V gene covers under half of the shortfall, and the cause of the remainder is unknown. V, J and clone size derive from that table, while D and trimming were established from the DNA sequence. The sample has over 130,000 clones on record, about 90% of them singletons. The ten largest clonotypes hold roughly 7.5% of the sample.

The receptor's source is an adult who received the MenACWY meningococcal vaccine as a control. The V and J genes are TRBV27 and TRBJ1-2, with TRBD1 perhaps the D gene, on 5 matching bases. Source: peripheral blood, taken 28 days after the second dose of the MenACWY control vaccine. The DNA sequence is TGTGCCAGCAGTTTCCAGGGACCGAAGTATGGCTACACCTTC. It encodes CASSFQGPKYGYTF.